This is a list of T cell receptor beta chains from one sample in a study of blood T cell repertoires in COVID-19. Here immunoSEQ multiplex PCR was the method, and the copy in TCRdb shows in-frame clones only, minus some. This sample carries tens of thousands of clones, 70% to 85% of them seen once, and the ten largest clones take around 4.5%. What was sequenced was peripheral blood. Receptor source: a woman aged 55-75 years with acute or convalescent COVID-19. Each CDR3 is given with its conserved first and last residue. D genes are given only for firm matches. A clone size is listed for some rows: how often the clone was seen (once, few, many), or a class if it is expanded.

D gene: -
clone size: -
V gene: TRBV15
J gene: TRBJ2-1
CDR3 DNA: TGTGCCACCAGCAGAGTTCCCCGTAGAAAGACGGGGTTCAATGAGCAGTTCTTC
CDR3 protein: CATSRVPRRKTGFNEQFF

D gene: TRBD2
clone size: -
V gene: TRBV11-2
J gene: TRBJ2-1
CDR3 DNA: TGTGCCAGCAGTTCTGGACTAGCGGTGGGGGATGAGCAGTTCTTC
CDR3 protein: CASSSGLAVGDEQFF

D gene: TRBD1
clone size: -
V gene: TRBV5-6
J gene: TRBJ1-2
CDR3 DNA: TGTGCCAGCAGCTTACCGGGACAGGGATTGTTTGGCTACACCTTC
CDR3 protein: CASSLPGQGLFGYTF

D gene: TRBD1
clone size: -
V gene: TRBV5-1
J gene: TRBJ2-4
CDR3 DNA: TGCGCCAGCAGCGTAGGACAGGGAAATCCCAAAAACATTCAGTACTTC
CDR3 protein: CASSVGQGNPKNIQYF

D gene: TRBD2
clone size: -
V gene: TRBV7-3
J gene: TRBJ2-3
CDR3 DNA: TGTGCCAGCAGCCTCGGGACTAGCGGCACAGATACGCAGTATTTT
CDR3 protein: CASSLGTSGTDTQYF

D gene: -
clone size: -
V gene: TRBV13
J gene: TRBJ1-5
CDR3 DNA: TGTGCCAGCAGCTTAGGGAAACCGACGGGGGATCAGCCCCAGCATTTT
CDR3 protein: CASSLGKPTGDQPQHF

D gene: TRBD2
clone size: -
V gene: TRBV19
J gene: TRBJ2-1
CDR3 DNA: TGTGCCAGTAGCCTGGAGGCTAGCGGAGGGAGGAATGAGCAGTTCTTC
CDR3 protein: CASSLEASGGRNEQFF

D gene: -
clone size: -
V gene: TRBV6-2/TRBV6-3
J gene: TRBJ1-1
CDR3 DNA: TGTGCCAGCAGTTACAGTTCTAGGGGGAACACTGAAGCTTTCTTT
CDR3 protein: CASSYSSRGNTEAFF

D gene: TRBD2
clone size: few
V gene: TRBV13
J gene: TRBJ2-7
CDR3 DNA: TGTGCCAGCAGCTCGGGACTAGCGGGAGGTCTCACCGCGGACTACGAGCAGTACTTC
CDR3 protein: CASSSGLAGGLTADYEQYF

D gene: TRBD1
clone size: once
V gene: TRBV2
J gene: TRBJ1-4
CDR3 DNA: TGTGCCAGCAGTGGGACAGGGTCCGAAAAACTGTTTTTT
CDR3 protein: CASSGTGSEKLFF

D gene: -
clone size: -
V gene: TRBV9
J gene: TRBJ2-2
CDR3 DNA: TGTGCCAGCAGCGTATTGGCCGATACCGGGGAGCTGTTTTTT
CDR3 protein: CASSVLADTGELFF

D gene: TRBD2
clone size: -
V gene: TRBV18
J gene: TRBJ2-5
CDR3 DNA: TGTGCCAGCGATACTAGCGGGGTAAAGCAAGAGACCCAGTACTTC
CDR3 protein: CASDTSGVKQETQYF

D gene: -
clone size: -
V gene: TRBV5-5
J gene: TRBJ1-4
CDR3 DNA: TGTGCCAGCAGCTTTGGGACTGGACGTGGCGAAAAACTGTTTTTT
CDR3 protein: CASSFGTGRGEKLFF

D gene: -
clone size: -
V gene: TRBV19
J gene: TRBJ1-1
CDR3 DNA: TGTGCCAGTAGTATTGAGGAGAACACTGAAGCTTTCTTT
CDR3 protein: CASSIEENTEAFF

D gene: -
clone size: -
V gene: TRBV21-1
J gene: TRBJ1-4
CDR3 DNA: -
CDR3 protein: CASSKWGQGTKKLFF

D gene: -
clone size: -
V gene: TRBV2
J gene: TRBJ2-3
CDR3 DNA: TGTGCCAGCAGACGCGGCGTTGGAGATACGCAGTATTTT
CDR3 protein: CASRRGVGDTQYF

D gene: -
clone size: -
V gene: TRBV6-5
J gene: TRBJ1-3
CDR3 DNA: TGTGCCAGCAGTTACGGGGCGCGGGGAAACACCATATATTTT
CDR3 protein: CASSYGARGNTIYF